These 3 T cell receptor beta chains share one sample of origin, sequenced in a study of T cell responses to AZD1222 COVID-19 vaccine. Clones were read by immunoSEQ multiplex PCR, and TCRdb kept only the in-frame ones, dropping some. The sample lists roughly 200,000 clones; 90% to 95% were seen once. This specimen consisted of peripheral blood, obtained 28 days after the second AZD1222 dose. The receptors originated from an adult who received the AZD1222 COVID-19 vaccine.

The genes are TRBV18 and TRBJ2-5, with 10 nucleotides matching TRBD1. The germline gives CDR1 KGHSH, CDR2 LQKENI. Trimming at V came to 6 bases and at J to 5 bases, leaving 6 bases not matched to a gene. This CDR3 spans 14 amino acids. In DNA form, the CDR3 reads TGTGCCAGCTCTTTGACAGGGGGCGAGGAGACCCAGTACTTC. Amino acids: CASSLTGGEETQYF.

The J gene is TRBJ1-2, the V gene TRBV6-6; 7 bases align to TRBD1. Germline trimming cut 6 bases from V and 3 bases from J; bases unmatched to any gene: 13. There are 16 residues in the CDR3. Germline V lookup: CDR1 MNHNY, CDR2 SVGAGI (reference sequence). CDR3 amino acids: CASSQGGREEDYGYTF. The CDR3 DNA sequence: TGTGCCAGCAGCCAAGGGGGCAGGGAAGAGGACTATGGCTACACCTTC.

The chain uses TRBV27 and TRBJ2-7; a possible D gene is TRBD2 (7 bases). Germline CDR1 is MNHEY and CDR2 is SMNVEV (reference sequence). The length of the CDR3 is 16 residues. Deletions cut 3 bases from V and 7 bases from J, with 22 bases between. CDR3 nucleotide sequence: TGTGCCAGCAGTTTTTTGGGGGCTAGCGGACGCCTGGAGCAGTACTTC. Its translation: CASSFLGASGRLEQYF.